The TCR beta chain under discussion was sequenced for a study of response to subunit inactivated influenza vaccine. General study results and limits: Seasonal influenza vaccination, on each occasion, was suggested by the authors to recruit few new T cells.

TCRdb reprocessed the RT-PCR reads with MiXCR, giving one entry per CDR3 protein. The repertoire consists of about 540,000 distinct CDR3 sequences, with 20% to 25% occurring once and the leading ten covering 2.5% to 3%. On this clonotype: The antigen is unknown.

The same data also contributed to another study, on T cells expressing NK-cell markers. Per that paper: TCR beta libraries carry UMIs added by 5'RACE template switching. The TCR beta repertoires originated in sorted CD3+CD56+NKG2C+, CD3+CD56+NKG2C- and CD3+CD56-NKG2C+ T cells. Most of the eight sequenced donors tested HCMV-seropositive; one tested seronegative. The contribution of dominant NKG2C+ clonotypes to CD8+ T cells in about 6 donors was roughly 1.0-7.5%.

This receptor was identified in a man between 50 and 59 years old who received an inactivated influenza vaccine. The specimen was CD4+ T cells sorted from PBMCs, collected approximately 12 days after vaccination.

CDR3 sequence: CASSPPVDSPLHF. DNA of the CDR3: TGTGCCAGCAGCCCCCCCGTGGATTCACCCCTCCACTTT. The chain links TRBV6-2 or TRBV6-3 to TRBJ1-6; unclear D gene. The CDR3 spans 13 residues. V was clipped by 6 bases and J by 8 bases, with 11 bases between them. Germline V gene lookup returns CDR1 MNHEY and CDR2 SVGEGT.